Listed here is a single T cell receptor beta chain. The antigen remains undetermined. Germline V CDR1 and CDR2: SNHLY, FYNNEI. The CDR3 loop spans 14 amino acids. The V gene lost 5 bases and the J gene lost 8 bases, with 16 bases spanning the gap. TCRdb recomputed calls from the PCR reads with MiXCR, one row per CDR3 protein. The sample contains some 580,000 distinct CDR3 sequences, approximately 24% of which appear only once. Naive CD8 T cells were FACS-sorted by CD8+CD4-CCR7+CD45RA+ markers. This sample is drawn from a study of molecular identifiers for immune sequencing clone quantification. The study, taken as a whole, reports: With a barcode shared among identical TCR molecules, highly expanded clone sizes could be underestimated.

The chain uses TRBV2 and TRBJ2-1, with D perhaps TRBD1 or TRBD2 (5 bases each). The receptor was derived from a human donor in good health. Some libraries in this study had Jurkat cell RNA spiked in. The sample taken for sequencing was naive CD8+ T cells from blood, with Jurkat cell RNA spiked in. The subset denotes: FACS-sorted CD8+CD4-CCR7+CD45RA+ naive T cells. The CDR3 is CASSRGRWDDEQFF. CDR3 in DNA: TGTGCCAGCAGTCGGGGCCGGTGGGACGATGAGCAGTTCTTC. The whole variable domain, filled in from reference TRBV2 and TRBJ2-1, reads EPEVTQTPSHQVTQMGQEVILRCVPISNHLYFYWYRQILGQKVEFLVSFYNNEISEKSEIFDDQFSVERPDGSNFTLKIRSTKLEDSAMYFCASSRGRWDDEQFFGPGTRLTVL.